This entry features one TCR beta chain sequence. Its antigen is still unknown. TCRdb's copy holds only in-frame clones and misses some; the assay was immunoSEQ multiplex PCR. The sample records 2 million to 2.5 million clones, about 95% being singletons. This specimen belongs to a study of shared clonotypes between healthy human individuals. The wider study: The study drew on two women and a few men aged 18 to 49 as donors. Study-wide findings and caveats: Across subsets, estimated richness was generally greater for naive than for memory populations. Exclusively blood specimens were collected; tissue repertoires likely differ. Non-shared clonotypes showed lower generation probabilities than clonotypes common to all four donors.

Germline values: CDR1 MNHEY, CDR2 SMNVEV (reference sequence). This CDR3 contains 16 residues. J lost 7 bases, V lost 6 bases, and 10 bases had no gene match. Naivety among CD8 cells was defined by CD45RO negativity and positive CCR7 selection, thereby excluding terminally differentiated effector memory CD45RA+ cells. The sequence derives from a man between 18 and 29 years old in good health. This chain uses TRBV27 with TRBJ2-2; TRBD2 aligns across 11 bases. The sample consisted of naive CD8+ T cells sorted from blood. CDR3 sequence reads: CASRTFSGGAVGELFF. The CDR3, as DNA: TGTGCCAGCAGAACTTTTAGCGGGGGGGCTGTCGGGGAGCTGTTTTTT.